This T cell receptor beta chain was documented in a study of cytomegalovirus exposure and HLA in healthy donors. CDR3 length equals 14 residues. V lost 6 bases to trimming and J lost 3 bases; unmatched junction nucleotides: 3. CDR1 SGHNT and CDR2 YENEEA come from the germline V gene. Measured with immunoSEQ multiplex PCR; TCRdb has only the in-frame clones, and not every one. Of 90,000 to 150,000 clones listed, 85% to 90% are singletons. The source is a young woman in good health and CMV-seropositive. The genes are TRBV11-3 and TRBJ2-3, with 10 bases aligning to TRBD2. The sequencing input was PBMCs. Here the CDR3 DNA reads TGTGCCAGCAGTCAGCGGGAGGGGACAGATACGCAGTATTTT. Amino acid sequence: CASSQREGTDTQYF.